This T cell receptor beta chain was obtained from a study of cytotoxic CD8 clonotypes in ibrutinib-treated CLL. Whole-study findings and limits: Clonality increased at ibrutinib response and stayed stable in sustained remission. At progression, however, it fell back toward baseline.

On this clone: Its specificity is unknown.

Trimming removed 2 bases from V and 3 bases from J, with 14 bases in between. CDR1 is MNHNS and CDR2 is SASEGT in the germline V gene. The CDR3 is 15 residues long. Assay used: immunoSEQ multiplex PCR; TCRdb lists only in-frame clones, some missing. Here the sample spans 60,000 to 65,000 clones, roughly 50% being singletons. The material sequenced was PBMCs, taken after 12 months of ibrutinib treatment. This chain links TRBV6-1 with TRBJ2-7; D is undetermined. This TCR derives from a human donor with chronic lymphocytic leukemia. The CDR3: CASSERGFGIYEQYF. The CDR3 DNA follows: TGTGCCAGCAGTGAAAGAGGATTTGGGATCTACGAGCAGTACTTC.